One sample yielded the 23 T cell receptor beta chains listed below, sequenced in a study of cytomegalovirus exposure and HLA in healthy donors. Repertoires were generated with immunoSEQ multiplex PCR, while TCRdb's copy carries only in-frame clones and drops some. The sample carries around 150,000 clones, 88% recorded once. The sequenced sample consisted of PBMCs. These receptors were collected from a woman in her late teens or twenties in good health and CMV-seropositive.

The gene calls are TRBV5-5 and TRBJ2-5; 12 nucleotides line up with TRBD2. The J segment lost 3 bases and the V segment lost 7 bases, leaving 4 bases of the junction unmatched. The CDR3 runs to 14 residues. The germline V gene encodes CDR1 SGHKS and CDR2 YYEKEE (reference sequence). CDR3 in amino acids: CASGRTSGEETQYF. DNA for the CDR3: TGTGCCAGCGGACGGACTAGCGGGGAAGAGACCCAGTACTTC.

The chain recombines TRBV27 with TRBJ2-1; TRBD2 matches 7 bases. The CDR3 has 16 residues. CDR1 MNHEY and CDR2 SMNVEV come from the germline V gene (reference sequence). V trimming: 2 bases; J trimming: 5 bases; junction bases outside the gene matches: 9. CDR3 residues: CASSLNAGEHHNEQFF. CDR3 sequence (DNA): TGTGCCAGCAGTTTAAACGCGGGAGAGCATCACAATGAGCAGTTCTTC.

The V and J genes are TRBV7-9 and TRBJ1-2, with 10 positions matching TRBD1. Germline CDR1 SEHNR, CDR2 FQNEAQ (reference sequence). The CDR3 has 14 residues. The ends lost 4 bases at V and 7 bases at J; junction bases unmatched: 6. The CDR3 region is CASSSGQGRFGYTF. The DNA of the CDR3 is TGTGCCAGCAGCTCGGGACAGGGGCGTTTTGGCTACACCTTC. Using reference TRBV7-9 and TRBJ1-2 for the parts outside the CDR3, the full variable domain is DTGVSQNPRHKITKRGQNVTFRCDPISEHNRLYWYRQTLGQGPEFLTYFQNEAQLEKSRLLSDRFSAERPKGSFSTLEIQRTEQGDSAMYLCASSSGQGRFGYTFGSGTRLTVV.

This clone was detected once. The chain has TRBV27 and TRBJ2-7; TRBD1 matches 10 bases. Trimming took 6 bases from V and 4 from J; bases not matched to a gene: 9. Per germline, CDR1 MNHEY and CDR2 SMNVEV (reference sequence). The CDR3 spans 15 residues. The chain's CDR3 is CASSARTGGPYEQYF. The CDR3 nucleotides are TGTGCCAGCAGCGCCCGGACAGGGGGACCTTACGAGCAGTACTTC.

V and J are TRBV30 and TRBJ2-3, with TRBD2 identical over 13 bases. The CDR3 is made up of 15 amino acids. The V gene's germline CDR1 is GTSNPN and CDR2 SVGIG (reference sequence). The trim removed 2 bases at V and 4 bases at J, leaving 3 bases unmatched. CDR3 protein: CAWSTGLAGPDTQYF. Written as DNA, the CDR3 is TGTGCCTGGAGTACGGGACTAGCGGGACCAGATACGCAGTATTTT.

The rearrangement links TRBV7-9 to TRBJ2-7; D is perhaps TRBD1 (6 bases). Deletions cut 1 base from V and 4 bases from J, with 20 bases between. This CDR3 has 17 amino acids. Germline CDR1 reads SEHNR; CDR2 reads FQNEAQ (reference sequence). The CDR3 sequence is CASSLVGSRGNSYEQYF. The CDR3 DNA reads TGTGCCAGCAGCTTAGTCGGATCCAGGGGAAATTCATACGAGCAGTACTTC. Together with reference TRBV7-9 and TRBJ2-7, the CDR3 gives the full variable domain: DTGVSQNPRHKITKRGQNVTFRCDPISEHNRLYWYRQTLGQGPEFLTYFQNEAQLEKSRLLSDRFSAERPKGSFSTLEIQRTEQGDSAMYLCASSLVGSRGNSYEQYFGPGTRLTVT.

This chain joins TRBV23-1 and TRBJ2-7; 8 bases are shared with TRBD1. TRBV23-1 is classed as an ORF, of uncertain function. This CDR3 has 12 residues. V trimming: 11 bases; J trimming: 5 bases; junction bases outside the gene matches: 8. The chain's CDR3 is CAGWTGTHEQYF. The CDR3 region has the DNA TGCGCCGGCTGGACAGGGACCCACGAGCAGTACTTC.

This rearrangement joins TRBV19 to TRBJ1-2, with a possible D match to TRBD1 (6 bases). Trimming cost V 3 bases and J 6 bases, with 23 bases left between them. CDR1 and CDR2 (germline): LNHDA, SQIVND (reference sequence). The CDR3 consists of 17 residues. CDR3 loop: CASSMGGTPDPTHGYTF. The DNA of the CDR3 is TGTGCCAGTAGTATGGGAGGGACACCCGACCCCACCCATGGCTACACCTTC.

Concerning this clone: One junction end disagrees with the germline gene, perhaps due to a read error. This chain uses TRBV4-1 with TRBJ2-1, with 8 positions matching TRBD2. The CDR3 has 17 residues. CDR1 MGHRA and CDR2 YSYEKL come from the germline V gene. The CDR3 sequence is CASSQDPPGGILNEQFF. CDR3 coding DNA: TGCGCCAGCAGTCAAGACCCCCCGGGAGGGATTTTGAATGAGCAGTTCTTC.

The chain couples TRBV4-2 to TRBJ1-5; D perhaps matches TRBD1 (6 bases). V dropped 0 bases and J dropped 7 bases, with 13 bases sitting between them. The germline CDR1 and CDR2 sequences are LGHNA and YNFKEQ. CDR3 length equals 15 residues. The CDR3: CASSQDHAGDQPQHF. The CDR3 coding sequence is TGTGCCAGCAGCCAAGATCACGCAGGGGACCAGCCCCAGCATTTT.

The chain uses TRBV28 and TRBJ2-5, with 8 bases aligning to TRBD2. In germline, CDR1 is MDHEN, CDR2 SYDVKM. V lost 3 bases, J lost 5 bases, and 5 bases stayed unmatched. The CDR3 sequence is 14 residues long. The CDR3 loop is CASSFGTSTETQYF. CDR3 bases: TGTGCCAGCAGTTTCGGGACTAGTACGGAGACCCAGTACTTC. Looking up the rest from reference TRBV28 and TRBJ2-5 gives the full variable domain: DVKVTQSSRYLVKRTGEKVFLECVQDMDHENMFWYRQDPGLGLRLIYFSYDVKMKEKGDIPEGYSVSREKKERFSLILESASTNQTSMYLCASSFGTSTETQYFGPGTRLLVL.

The CDR3 here is CASFDLRDRGVRNEQFF. CDR3 sequence (DNA): TGCGCCAGCTTCGACCTGAGAGACAGGGGGGTTAGGAATGAGCAGTTCTTC. The rearrangement joins TRBV5-1 to TRBJ2-1, with 9 bases identical to TRBD1. From germline, CDR1 is SGHRS and CDR2 YFSETQ. The J segment lost 7 bases and the V segment lost 7 bases, leaving 18 bases of the junction unmatched. The CDR3 is made up of 17 amino acids. Variable domain in full (rest from reference TRBV5-1 and TRBJ2-1): KAGVTQTPRYLIKTRGQQVTLSCSPISGHRSVSWYQQTPGQGLQFLFEYFSETQRNKGNFPGRFSGRQFSNSRSEMNVSTLELGDSALYLCASFDLRDRGVRNEQFFGPGTRLTVL.

This clone was counted a single time. This chain links TRBV6-1 with TRBJ1-1; the match to TRBD1 covers 9 bases. V lost 6 bases to trimming and J lost 1 base; unmatched junction nucleotides: 3. CDR1 and CDR2 from the germline V gene are MNHNS and SASEGT. The CDR3 is 14 amino acids. DNA of the CDR3: TGTGCCAGCAGGACGGGACAGGGGAACACTGAAGCTTTCTTT. Amino acids: CASRTGQGNTEAFF.

Note on this clone: The same CDR3 is also encoded by other DNA sequences in this sample. The chain links TRBV5-1 to TRBJ1-1, with D possibly being TRBD1 (5 bases). CDR3 length equals 13 residues. The ends were cut back, 2 bases at V and 1 base at J, with 6 bases in the middle. Looked up from germline, CDR1 is SGHRS and CDR2 is YFSETQ. Written as DNA, the CDR3 is TGCGCCAGCAGCTTCCAGGGGAACACTGAAGCTTTCTTT. Translation gives CASSFQGNTEAFF.

This clone occurred once. The chain employs TRBV7-7 and TRBJ2-2; D not certain. The germline V gene encodes CDR1 SSHAT and CDR2 FNYEAQ (reference sequence). CDR3 size: 13 residues. The CDR3 spells CATTPFGTGELFF. As DNA, the CDR3 is TGTGCTACCACCCCGTTCGGGACCGGGGAGCTGTTTTTT.

This clone was found once. The chain recombines TRBV5-1 with TRBJ2-7; 11 nucleotides align to TRBD2. The germline gives CDR1 SGHRS, CDR2 YFSETQ. The V and J ends lost 4 bases and 4 bases, in that order; junction bases with no gene match: 10. The CDR3 runs to 16 residues. DNA of the CDR3: TGCGCCAGCAGCCAGGGACTAGCGGAGGGACGGTACGAGCAGTACTTC. Translation: CASSQGLAEGRYEQYF.

This clone was detected only once. The chain combines TRBV11-3 with TRBJ2-1; 11 nucleotides agree with TRBD1. The CDR3 contains 15 residues. The germline CDR1 and CDR2 sequences are SGHNT and YENEEA. J was trimmed by 4 bases and V by 5 bases; bases with no gene match: 4. CDR3 loop: CASSQGTGGYNEQFF. CDR3 sequence (DNA): TGTGCCAGCAGCCAAGGGACAGGGGGGTACAATGAGCAGTTCTTC.

The chain uses TRBV4-2 and TRBJ2-7; 8 bases fit TRBD1. The CDR3 extends over 16 amino acids. The trim removed 3 bases at V and 4 bases at J, leaving 11 bases unmatched. CDR1 is LGHNA, CDR2 YNFKEQ, per germline. CDR3 bases: TGTGCCAGCAGCCACCGACCTACAGGGGGTATTTACGAGCAGTACTTC. Translated: CASSHRPTGGIYEQYF.

V gene TRBV5-1 combines with J gene TRBJ1-1; no reliable D call. CDR1 is SGHRS and CDR2 is YFSETQ in the germline V gene. This CDR3 is built from 13 residues. V was pared by 3 bases and J by 0 bases, with 6 bases between. The CDR3 DNA sequence: TGCGCCAGCAGCTCGACATTGAACACTGAAGCTTTCTTT. Its protein product is CASSSTLNTEAFF. Drawing the rest from reference TRBV5-1 and TRBJ1-1, the complete variable domain is KAGVTQTPRYLIKTRGQQVTLSCSPISGHRSVSWYQQTPGQGLQFLFEYFSETQRNKGNFPGRFSGRQFSNSRSEMNVSTLELGDSALYLCASSSTLNTEAFFGQGTRLTVV.

The chain has TRBV6-6 and TRBJ1-2; 9 bases match TRBD1. V was clipped by 6 bases and J by 4 bases; unmatched bases: 9. The length of the CDR3 is 15 residues. Looked up from germline, CDR1 is MNHNY and CDR2 is SVGAGI (reference sequence). This chain's CDR3 is CASRNTGQGTYGYTF. CDR3 nucleotides: TGTGCCAGCAGAAACACGGGACAGGGTACCTATGGCTACACCTTC.

The chain is built from TRBV23-1 and TRBJ2-5; a possible D gene is TRBD1 (9 bases). TRBV23-1 is an ORF, with its function uncertain. CDR3 length equals 18 residues. Trimming pared 3 bases from V and 5 bases from J, leaving 25 bases between. The CDR3 spells CASSHPPGGDRVQETQYF. DNA of the CDR3: TGCGCCAGCAGTCACCCTCCGGGGGGGGACAGGGTTCAGGAGACCCAGTACTTC.

The V gene is TRBV28, the J gene TRBJ1-5; a weak D match, TRBD1 (6 bases). The CDR3 has 14 residues. Germline V gene sequence: CDR1 MDHEN, CDR2 SYDVKM. Trimming took 4 bases from V and 2 from J, leaving 9 bases between them. The CDR3: CASSWGHGNQPQHF. The CDR3 nucleotides read TGTGCCAGCAGTTGGGGACACGGCAATCAGCCCCAGCATTTT. The entire variable domain, with the rest obtained from reference TRBV28 and TRBJ1-5, is as follows: DVKVTQSSRYLVKRTGEKVFLECVQDMDHENMFWYRQDPGLGLRLIYFSYDVKMKEKGDIPEGYSVSREKKERFSLILESASTNQTSMYLCASSWGHGNQPQHFGDGTRLSIL.

J is TRBJ2-1 and V is TRBV30; the D gene is possibly TRBD2 (5 bases). The CDR3 covers 15 residues. V was cut by 0 bases and J by 2 bases, with 11 bases left in between. Per the germline V gene, CDR1 is GTSNPN and CDR2 is SVGIG (reference sequence). This CDR3 reads CAWSVSGLPYNEQFF. CDR3 coding DNA: TGTGCCTGGAGTGTAAGCGGTCTCCCCTACAATGAGCAGTTCTTC.